This entry describes one T cell receptor (beta chain). The junction shows a germline mismatch at one end, possibly a read error. These data are taken from a study of blood T cell repertoires in COVID-19. Under the authors' procedure: Reference gene primer amplification gave estimated nucleated cell counts. TCRdb keeps only in-frame clones here, not all; method: immunoSEQ multiplex PCR. V and J calls and clone size are those listed in that table; D and trimming were worked out from the DNA. The sample has tens of thousands of clones, roughly 79% seen once; the top ten hold about 15%. Input material: peripheral blood. The sequence came from a man aged 60-69 years with acute or convalescent COVID-19.

CDR3 in amino acids: CASARLAGGAGYNEQFF. For the CDR3, the DNA is TGCGCCAGCGCCCGACTAGCGGGGGGGGCGGGCTACAATGAGCAGTTCTTC. V usage is TRBV7-3 and J usage is TRBJ2-1; 14 bases are a match to TRBD2. The CDR3 covers 17 residues. The germline V gene encodes CDR1 SGHTA and CDR2 FQGTGA.